The 19 T cell receptor beta chains below all came from one sample that was sequenced in a study of beta chain features in type 1 diabetes. Whole-study findings and limits: Type 1 diabetes patients had TCRB CDR3s that were shorter (moderately but significantly so) in all four CD4+ subsets.

Their specific antigens are unknown. The isolated RNA, all of it, was reverse transcribed, so expressed TCRB transcripts were what got sequenced. Assay used: immunoSEQ multiplex PCR; TCRdb lists only in-frame clones, some missing. Among some 250,000 clones listed, over 11% were seen once. Sequenced sample: naive CD4+ T cells from blood. Source of these receptors: a man aged 25 to 40 with type 1 diabetes.

This clone was detected only a few times. The chain recombines TRBV6-6 with TRBJ1-2; 8 nucleotides agree with TRBD1. V shed 5 bases, J shed 4 bases, and the junction held 3 bases outside the gene matches. The CDR3 is 13 amino acids. CDR1 and CDR2 from the germline V gene are MNHNY and SVGAGI (reference sequence). The CDR3 protein is CASSGQGSYGYTF. The CDR3 nucleotides read TGTGCCAGCAGTGGACAGGGATCCTATGGCTACACCTTC.

The chain combines TRBV11-2 with TRBJ2-2, with D tentatively TRBD1 (6 bases). The CDR3 totals 12 residues. Germline V gene data show CDR1 as SGHAT and CDR2 as FQNNGV. Trimming stripped 5 bases from V and 6 bases from J, with 7 bases between. The CDR3 spells CASSRQAGELFF. The DNA of the CDR3 is TGTGCCAGCAGCCGACAGGCCGGGGAGCTGTTTTTT.

This rearrangement joins TRBV5-4 to TRBJ2-1, with 14 bases lining up with TRBD2. Germline lookup yields CDR1 SGHNT and CDR2 YYREEE (reference sequence). The CDR3 is made up of 16 amino acids. V was pared by 0 bases and J by 7 bases, with 3 bases of the junction left unmatched. The CDR3 nucleotides read TGTGCCAGCAGCTTGGGACTAGCGGGGGGGATAAATGAGCAGTTCTTC. Its translation is CASSLGLAGGINEQFF.

The genes are TRBV5-4 and TRBJ2-1; possible D gene TRBD2, 6 bases. Trimming took off 4 bases at V and 3 bases at J, with 14 bases between the two ends. CDR3 length: 15 amino acids. Germline lookup yields CDR1 SGHNT and CDR2 YYREEE (reference sequence). The CDR3 reads CASSLFGGYYNEQFF. The CDR3 nucleotides read TGTGCCAGCAGCCTTTTTGGGGGGTACTACAATGAGCAGTTCTTC.

This chain uses TRBV29-1 with TRBJ2-5; D call uncertain. Germline V gene data show CDR1 as SQVTM and CDR2 as ANQGSEA. This CDR3 is 12 amino acids long. Deletions cut 3 bases from V and 1 base from J, with 6 bases between. The chain's CDR3 is CSVDRFQETQYF. The CDR3 bases are TGCAGCGTTGACCGGTTCCAAGAGACCCAGTACTTC.

The chain is built from TRBV11-2 and TRBJ1-1; possibly TRBD1 for D (5 bases). Deletions cut 8 bases from V and 4 bases from J, with 8 bases between. CDR1 is SGHAT and CDR2 is FQNNGV in the germline V gene. CDR3 size: 11 residues. The CDR3 loop is CASFGGTEAFF. DNA for the CDR3: TGTGCCAGCTTCGGGGGCACTGAAGCTTTCTTT.

In this sample, this clone turned up a few times. The chain couples TRBV30 to TRBJ1-1; the D is unclear. The length of the CDR3 is 14 residues. Germline V CDR1 and CDR2: GTSNPN, SVGIG (reference sequence). V was cut by 1 base and J by 3 bases, with 12 bases left in between. The CDR3 DNA is TGTGCCTGGAGTGAGGTAGGAGCCTACACTGAAGCTTTCTTT. It translates to CAWSEVGAYTEAFF.

This clone was observed a handful of times. The V call is TRBV6-4, the J call TRBJ2-1, with 7 bases matching TRBD2. CDR1 and CDR2 from the germline V gene are MRHNA and SNTAGT. With 9 bases clipped from V and 8 bases from J, the junction kept 4 bases outside the gene matches. This CDR3 is built from 11 residues. CDR3 region: CASSSGYEQFF. Here the CDR3 DNA reads TGTGCCAGTTCTAGCGGCTATGAGCAGTTCTTC.

As concerns this clone: This same CDR3 is encoded by further DNA sequences in the sample. This rearrangement joins TRBV7-9 to TRBJ2-3, with 9 bases aligning to TRBD2. V shed 1 base and J 0 bases; nucleotides not matched to a gene: 2. CDR1 and CDR2 (germline): SEHNR, FQNEAQ (reference sequence). This CDR3 comprises 16 residues. CDR3: CASSLGLAGSTDTQYF. CDR3 nucleotide sequence: TGTGCCAGCAGCTTAGGGCTAGCGGGGAGCACAGATACGCAGTATTTT. Full variable domain (remainder filled in from reference TRBV7-9 and TRBJ2-3): DTGVSQNPRHKITKRGQNVTFRCDPISEHNRLYWYRQTLGQGPEFLTYFQNEAQLEKSRLLSDRFSAERPKGSFSTLEIQRTEQGDSAMYLCASSLGLAGSTDTQYFGPGTRLTVL.

The CDR3 is CASSSRPGGLGTEAFF. The CDR3 DNA reads TGTGCCAGTAGTTCTCGGCCTGGGGGGTTGGGCACTGAAGCTTTCTTT. The V gene is TRBV19, the J gene TRBJ1-1; the D gene is possibly TRBD1 (5 bases). The CDR3 is 16 amino acids. The V end was cut by 5 bases, the J end by 4 bases, with 20 bases between. Germline values: CDR1 LNHDA, CDR2 SQIVND (reference sequence).

This clone was picked up a small number of times. The chain joins TRBV6-5 to TRBJ2-5, with D maybe TRBD1 (6 bases). CDR3 length: 16 residues. Germline V gene data show CDR1 as MNHEY and CDR2 as SVGAGI. V lost 2 bases and J 1 base, leaving 14 bases between the germline ends. The DNA for the CDR3 is TGTGCCAGCAGTTACGGGGTAGGGGGATCCCAAGAGACCCAGTACTTC. Protein product: CASSYGVGGSQETQYF.

This clone has only a few counts. V is TRBV19 and J is TRBJ1-2; 7 nucleotides align to TRBD1. Germline CDR1 reads LNHDA; CDR2 reads SQIVND (reference sequence). The CDR3 runs to 13 residues. The V gene end was trimmed by 7 bases and the J gene end by 0 bases; junction bases not matched to a gene: 2. The CDR3 DNA follows: TGTGCCAGTACCAGGGGGACTAACTATGGCTACACCTTC. It yields the protein CASTRGTNYGYTF.

This clone was detected a few times. This sequence joins TRBV5-1 and TRBJ2-5; TRBD2 agrees at 8 bases. The germline V gene encodes CDR1 SGHRS and CDR2 YFSETQ. The CDR3 spans 15 residues. V lost 4 bases and J lost 1; bases outside the gene matches: 6. CDR3 nucleotides: TGCGCCAGCAGCCAACCGGGAGGGGCCCAAGAGACCCAGTACTTC. It encodes CASSQPGGAQETQYF. Combining the CDR3 with reference TRBV5-1 and TRBJ2-5 gives the whole variable domain KAGVTQTPRYLIKTRGQQVTLSCSPISGHRSVSWYQQTPGQGLQFLFEYFSETQRNKGNFPGRFSGRQFSNSRSEMNVSTLELGDSALYLCASSQPGGAQETQYFGPGTRLLVL.

V usage is TRBV11-2 and J usage is TRBJ2-7; TRBD1 matches at 8 bases. Germline CDR1 reads SGHAT; CDR2 reads FQNNGV. The CDR3 is 15 residues long. Trimming at V came to 6 bases and at J to 1 base, leaving 8 bases not matched to a gene. The CDR3 here is CASRKPGTGSYEQYF. CDR3 bases: TGTGCCAGCAGGAAACCCGGGACAGGTTCCTACGAGCAGTACTTC. Based on the CDR3 plus reference TRBV11-2 and TRBJ2-7, the full variable domain is EAGVAQSPRYKIIEKRQSVAFWCNPISGHATLYWYQQILGQGPKLLIQFQNNGVVDDSQLPKDRFSAERLKGVDSTLKIQPAKLEDSAVYLCASRKPGTGSYEQYFGPGTRLTVT.

This clone has just a few counts. In the same sample, other DNA sequences code for this CDR3. The chain couples TRBV11-2 to TRBJ2-3, with D perhaps TRBD1 (6 bases). Germline V gives CDR1 SGHAT, CDR2 FQNNGV. The germline V and J ends were trimmed by 1 base and 4 bases, with 6 bases remaining between them. The CDR3 is made up of 13 amino acids. CDR3 bases: TGTGCCAGCAGCTTAGGGACAGCAGATACGCAGTATTTT. Encoded protein: CASSLGTADTQYF.

The V call is TRBV30, the J call TRBJ2-7, with 10 nucleotides matching TRBD2. Germline trimming cut 3 bases from V and 0 bases from J; bases unmatched to any gene: 2. Germline CDR1 is GTSNPN and CDR2 is SVGIG (reference sequence). This CDR3 is built from 14 residues. CDR3 loop: CAWRASGSSYEQYF. CDR3 coding DNA: TGTGCCTGGAGGGCTAGCGGGAGCTCCTACGAGCAGTACTTC.

The V gene is TRBV25-1, the J gene TRBJ2-7; 8 bases line up with TRBD1. With V trimmed by 8 bases and J by 5 bases, 8 bases remained unmatched. Germline CDR1 reads MGHDK; CDR2 reads SYGVNS. CDR3 size: 13 residues. Here the CDR3 reads CASSRTGYNEQYF. CDR3 nucleotide sequence: TGTGCCAGCTCCAGGACAGGGTACAACGAGCAGTACTTC.

This clone was seen a few times. For the CDR3, the DNA is TGCGCCAGCAGCTTAGGGGGAGTAAGCACAGATACGCAGTATTTT. It specifies CASSLGGVSTDTQYF. The V and J genes are TRBV5-1 and TRBJ2-3; weak D call: TRBD1 (6 bases). This CDR3 is 15 amino acids long. Germline assignment: CDR1 SGHRS and CDR2 YFSETQ. Trimming removed 2 bases at V and 0 bases at J, with 10 bases between. Looking up the rest from reference TRBV5-1 and TRBJ2-3 gives the full variable domain: KAGVTQTPRYLIKTRGQQVTLSCSPISGHRSVSWYQQTPGQGLQFLFEYFSETQRNKGNFPGRFSGRQFSNSRSEMNVSTLELGDSALYLCASSLGGVSTDTQYFGPGTRLTVL.

The chain couples TRBV18 to TRBJ1-5, with 8 bases that match TRBD1. Germline V gene sequence: CDR1 KGHSH, CDR2 LQKENI. The CDR3 has 16 amino acids. V lost 3 bases and J lost 3; bases outside the gene matches: 7. The CDR3 nucleotides are TGTGCCAGCTCACCCTACGGGACAGGTTACAATCAGCCCCAGCATTTT. It yields the protein CASSPYGTGYNQPQHF.